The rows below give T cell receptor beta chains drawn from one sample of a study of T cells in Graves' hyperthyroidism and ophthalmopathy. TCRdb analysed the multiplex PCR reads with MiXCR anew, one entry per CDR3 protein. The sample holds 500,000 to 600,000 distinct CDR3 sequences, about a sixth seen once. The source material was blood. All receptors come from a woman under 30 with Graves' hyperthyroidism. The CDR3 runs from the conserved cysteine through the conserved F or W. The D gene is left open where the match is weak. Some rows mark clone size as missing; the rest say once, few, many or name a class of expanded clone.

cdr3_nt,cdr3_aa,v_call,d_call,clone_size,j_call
TGTGCCAGCAAGTCGGTGGACAACTATGGCTACACCTTC,CASKSVDNYGYTF,TRBV2,-,many,TRBJ1-2
TGTGCCAGCAGCTTAGGGACAGGGGGCGCTGAAGCTTTCTTT,CASSLGTGGAEAFF,TRBV7-9,TRBD1,many,TRBJ1-1
TGTGCCAGTAGTTTGACAGGGACCCAAGAGACCCAGTACTTC,CASSLTGTQETQYF,TRBV19,TRBD1,few,TRBJ2-5
TGTGCCAGCAGTCCAAACCAGGGTCCCGGGGAGCTGTTTTTT,CASSPNQGPGELFF,TRBV12-3/TRBV12-4,-,many,TRBJ2-2
TGTGCCAGCAGTCGTCTTATCGGTCAAGAGACCCAGTACTTC,CASSRLIGQETQYF,TRBV6-1,-,once,TRBJ2-5
TGTGCCAGCAGTGAAGGACAGGGGAACACTGAAGCTTTCTTT,CASSEGQGNTEAFF,TRBV6-4,TRBD1,-,TRBJ1-1
TGTGCCAGCAGCCCACTCCGGACTAGCGGGAGGTTAAATGAGCAGTTCTTC,CASSPLRTSGRLNEQFF,TRBV7-9,TRBD2,few,TRBJ2-1
TGTGCCAGCAGTGACTCTAGCACCGGGGAGCTGTTTTTT,CASSDSSTGELFF,TRBV6-4,-,many,TRBJ2-2
TGTGCCAGCAGTGAGGTCTTGGGACTAGCGGGAGGCCGGGGCGAGCAGTACTTC,CASSEVLGLAGGRGEQYF,TRBV6-1,TRBD2,few,TRBJ2-7
TGTGCCAGTAGTATGGACAGGGTACCGGGAAACACCATATATTTT,CASSMDRVPGNTIYF,TRBV19,TRBD1,-,TRBJ1-3
TGCAGTGCTACACCGGGGGGGAGGAACAATCAGCCCCAGCATTTT,CSATPGGRNNQPQHF,TRBV20-1,-,many,TRBJ1-5